The 11 T cell receptor beta chains presented below share a single source sample, sequenced in a study of cytomegalovirus exposure and HLA in healthy donors (dated 2017 in TCRdb). To prepare the library, the immunoSEQ multiplex PCR assay was applied. For the multiplex PCR, a mixture combining 60 forward primers for TCR Vbeta segments and 13 reverse primers for TCR Jbeta segments was used. TCRdb took over this immuneACCESS table, retaining in-frame rearrangements with V and J assigned. Such tables are incomplete; in checked studies, under half of the missing clones stem from an unresolved V gene, and the remainder is unexplained. The sample has approximately 170,000 clones on record, roughly 87% of them singletons. The ten top clones hold less than 5% of the sample. Sample: PBMCs. These TCRs come from a man in his forties or fifties in good health and CMV-seropositive.

This clone was recorded once. The rearrangement joins TRBV5-4 to TRBJ2-7; 9 nucleotides align to TRBD1. The V and J ends lost 4 bases and 4 bases, in that order; junction bases with no gene match: 9. This CDR3 contains 15 residues. Germline-derived CDR1 and CDR2 are SGHNT and YYREEE (reference sequence). CDR3 coding DNA: TGTGCCAGCAGCCTACCGGGACAGGGAACGTACGAGCAGTACTTC. This gives the protein CASSLPGQGTYEQYF.

This chain connects TRBV4-1 to TRBJ2-1; D is possibly TRBD1 (6 bases). The germline V gene encodes CDR1 MGHRA and CDR2 YSYEKL. The CDR3 has 17 amino acids. Trimming stripped 0 bases from V and 0 bases from J, with 12 bases between. CDR3 sequence (DNA): TGCGCCAGCAGCCAAGACGGGACACGAAGCTCCTACAATGAGCAGTTCTTC. Translating it yields CASSQDGTRSSYNEQFF.

The chain joins TRBV13 to TRBJ1-4; D possibly corresponds to TRBD1 (6 bases). This CDR3 spans 16 amino acids. Per germline, CDR1 PRHDT and CDR2 FYEKMQ (reference sequence). The germline V and J ends were trimmed by 4 bases and 4 bases, with 16 bases remaining between them. The CDR3 nucleotides are TGTGCCAGCAGCTACGGAGGACAGCAACTTAATGAAAAACTGTTTTTT. Its protein is CASSYGGQQLNEKLFF.

As for this clone: One end of the junction is discordant with germline, which a read error may explain. The V gene is TRBV7-9, the J gene TRBJ2-7; a weak D match, TRBD2 (6 bases). Germline CDR1 reads SEHNR; CDR2 reads FQNEAQ (reference sequence). The CDR3 length is 14 residues. The CDR3 DNA is TGTGCCAGCAGCTTAGCCGGGACGGACTACGGGCAGTACTTC. As protein: CASSLAGTDYGQYF. Combining the CDR3 with reference TRBV7-9 and TRBJ2-7 gives the whole variable domain DTGVSQNPRHKITKRGQNVTFRCDPISEHNRLYWYRQTLGQGPEFLTYFQNEAQLEKSRLLSDRFSAERPKGSFSTLEIQRTEQGDSAMYLCASSLAGTDYGQYFGPGTRLTVT.

This clone showed up just a few times. The chain joins TRBV7-9 to TRBJ2-1, with TRBD2 identical over 10 bases. V shed 2 bases, J shed 1 base, and the junction held 8 bases outside the gene matches. This CDR3 is built from 18 residues. Germline V gene lookup returns CDR1 SEHNR and CDR2 FQNEAQ (reference sequence). CDR3 nucleotide sequence: TGTGCCAGCAGCTTAAGAGCGGGGGGGGCAGTGTCCTACAATGAGCAGTTCTTC. Protein sequence: CASSLRAGGAVSYNEQFF.

V is TRBV7-2 and J is TRBJ2-7, with 7 bases lining up with TRBD2. CDR1 is SGHTA and CDR2 is FQGNSA in the germline V gene. J lost 7 bases, V lost 7 bases, and 13 bases had no gene match. This CDR3 comprises 14 residues. The CDR3 here is CASNPGAGVYEQYF. The CDR3, as DNA: TGTGCCAGCAACCCCGGGGCGGGAGTCTATGAGCAGTACTTC.

The V and J genes are TRBV27 and TRBJ2-1; 13 bases are shared with TRBD2. V trimming: 7 bases; J trimming: 8 bases; junction bases outside the gene matches: 8. The CDR3 covers 15 residues. Per the germline V gene, CDR1 is MNHEY and CDR2 is SMNVEV (reference sequence). CDR3 protein: CASKEGTSGTDEQFF. The CDR3, as DNA: TGTGCCAGCAAGGAGGGGACTAGCGGGACGGATGAGCAGTTCTTC.

The rearrangement links TRBV5-6 to TRBJ1-1; 9 bases fit TRBD1. The V gene end was trimmed by 4 bases and the J gene end by 2 bases; junction bases not matched to a gene: 3. The CDR3 totals 14 residues. Germline CDR1 is SGHDT and CDR2 is YYEEEE. The CDR3 sequence: CASSEDRGNTEAFF. DNA of the CDR3: TGTGCCAGCAGCGAGGACAGGGGTAACACTGAAGCTTTCTTT.

The chain couples TRBV11-3 to TRBJ2-2, with 11 bases lining up with TRBD2. Germline V CDR1 and CDR2: SGHNT, YENEEA. V was clipped by 3 bases and J by 1 base; unmatched bases: 4. The length of the CDR3 is 17 residues. CDR3 region: CASSFRGLAGNTGELFF. CDR3 bases: TGTGCCAGCAGCTTCCGCGGACTAGCGGGGAACACCGGGGAGCTGTTTTTT. Full variable domain (remainder filled in from reference TRBV11-3 and TRBJ2-2): EAGVVQSPRYKIIEKKQPVAFWCNPISGHNTLYWYLQNLGQGPELLIRYENEEAVDDSQLPKDRFSAERLKGVDSTLKIQPAELGDSAVYLCASSFRGLAGNTGELFFGEGSRLTVL.

This chain uses TRBV6-6 with TRBJ1-4; possibly TRBD1 for D (5 bases). The CDR3 loop spans 14 amino acids. Trimming took 6 bases from V and 3 from J, leaving 11 bases between them. Germline V gene sequence: CDR1 MNHNY, CDR2 SVGAGI (reference sequence). The DNA of the CDR3 is TGTGCCAGCAGCCTAGGGGTATCTAATGAAAAACTGTTTTTT. Translated, it gives CASSLGVSNEKLFF.

The chain couples TRBV7-2 to TRBJ1-6; 9 bases fit TRBD1. Germline V CDR1 and CDR2: SGHTA, FQGNSA. There are 18 residues in the CDR3. The ends lost 4 bases at V and 0 bases at J; junction bases unmatched: 7. The CDR3 spells CASSSTDRGSSYNSPLHF. In DNA, the CDR3 is TGTGCCAGCAGCTCCACGGACAGGGGCAGCTCCTATAATTCACCCCTCCACTTT.